Each of the 28 T cell receptor beta chains below was sequenced from the same sample in a study of T cell clonality in common variable immunodeficiency. Regarding the study as a whole: In common variable immunodeficiency, TCR beta chains reportedly carried fewer deletions and N-nucleotide insertions.

These receptors' antigens are unknown. Libraries were prepared by immunoSEQ multiplex PCR; TCRdb keeps only in-frame clonotypes and omits some of them. The record shows 15,000 to 25,000 clones for this sample, with no singletons present. The specimen was peripheral blood mononuclear cells. The receptors derive from a human donor with common variable immunodeficiency.

Worth noting for this clone: With the read ending 3 residues before the CDR3 end, the germline J gene is used to fill in that end. The chain joins TRBV11-3 to TRBJ1-1, with TRBD1 identical over 7 bases. Germline-derived CDR1 and CDR2 are SGHNT and YENEEA. The CDR3 is 15 amino acids. J was trimmed by 3 bases and V by 1 base; bases with no gene match: 5. The CDR3 spells CASSLGQGRHTEAFF. The CDR3 DNA, read in part, is TGTGCCAGCAGCTTAGGACAGGGAAGGCACACTGAA.

This clone occurred many times. The CDR3 extends 3 residues past the end of the read, so its final part is completed from the germline J gene. The rearrangement uses TRBV18 and TRBJ1-1; 7 nucleotides match TRBD1. Trimming took 3 bases from V and 4 from J; bases not matched to a gene: 5. The CDR3 has 14 residues. From germline, CDR1 is KGHSH and CDR2 LQKENI. The CDR3 bases that were read are TGTGCCAGCTCACCCGGACAGGCGGGCACTGAA. Translation gives CASSPGQAGTE. From start to end, the CDR3 is CASSPGQAGTEAFF.

Worth noting for this clone: The read halts 3 residues ahead of the CDR3 end, with the missing end drawn from the germline J gene. The chain carries TRBV6-2 or TRBV6-3 and TRBJ2-7, with D uncertain. CDR1 is MNHEY, CDR2 SVGEGT, per germline. The CDR3 extends over 12 amino acids. V lost 2 bases and J lost 4, with 6 bases in between. CDR3 region: CASSYPLYEQYF. The covered CDR3 bases are TGTGCCAGCAGTTACCCACTTTACGAG.

Ten or more counts support this clone. The read gets to within 3 residues of the CDR3 end, and the germline J gene fills in the rest. The chain combines TRBV27 with TRBJ1-6; 9 bases map to TRBD1. Germline loops: CDR1 MNHEY, CDR2 SMNVEV (reference sequence). The CDR3 has 13 residues. With V trimmed by 5 bases and J by 8 bases, 1 base remained unmatched. Incomplete CDR3 DNA: TGTGCCAGCAGTACAGGGGGCGATTCACCC. It encodes CASSTGGDSP. The complete CDR3 reads CASSTGGDSPLHF.

This clone was picked up a small number of times. The read falls 3 residues short of the CDR3 end, and the missing part is taken from the germline J gene. The genes are TRBV7-9 and TRBJ1-6; no firm D call. CDR1 and CDR2 from the germline V gene are SEHNR and FQNEAQ (reference sequence). CDR3 length: 13 amino acids. The ends were cut back, 4 bases at V and 8 bases at J, with 9 bases in the middle. The covered CDR3 bases are TGTGCCAGCAGCTCGGTAGCGGATTCACCC. Amino acids: CASSSVADSP. The entire CDR3 sequence reads CASSSVADSPLHF.

Of note for this clone: From the germline J gene comes the end of the CDR3, since the read stops 3 residues before it. The chain links TRBV19 to TRBJ2-5; TRBD1 matches 8 bases. The CDR3 extends over 14 amino acids. Germline V gene lookup returns CDR1 LNHDA and CDR2 SQIVND (reference sequence). V trimming: 4 bases; J trimming: 5 bases; junction bases outside the gene matches: 6. The part of the CDR3 DNA that was read is TGTGCCAGTAGTAGTTCAGGGGGCGGTGAGACC. It is translated as CASSSSGGGET. The whole CDR3 reads CASSSSGGGETQYF.

CDR3: CASSTQYNSPLHF. The sequenced CDR3 bases are TGTGCCAGCAGCACACAATATAATTCACCC. The chain couples TRBV7-2 to TRBJ1-6; D uncertain. Read sequence stops 3 residues before the CDR3 end, and the germline J gene provides the missing end. Germline V gives CDR1 SGHTA, CDR2 FQGNSA. Between the trimmed V and J ends, which lost 5 bases and 4 bases, there was a span of 6 bases. This CDR3 comprises 13 residues.

Concerning this clone itself: The DNA ends 3 residues before the CDR3 does, and the rest of the CDR3 is filled in from the germline J gene. J is TRBJ2-5 and V is TRBV19; 9 positions agree with TRBD1. Germline V lookup: CDR1 LNHDA, CDR2 SQIVND (reference sequence). V lost 3 bases to trimming and J lost 4 bases; unmatched junction nucleotides: 3. This CDR3 is 14 amino acids long. CDR3 loop: CASSIRQGGETQYF. CDR3 DNA, as far as it was read: TGTGCCAGTAGTATCCGACAGGGGGGAGAGACC.

This clone was counted a few times. The CDR3 goes on 3 residues after the read ends, and that part is filled in from the germline J gene. This chain uses TRBV6-1 with TRBJ1-2; TRBD1 matches at 11 bases. CDR3 length equals 15 residues. Losses at the gene ends were 4 bases for V and 5 bases for J; bases not matched to a gene: 6. The germline V gene has CDR1 MNHNS and CDR2 SASEGT. Incomplete CDR3 DNA: TGTGCCAGCAGTGTTTCGGGACAGGGGGAGTATGGC. This translates into CASSVSGQGEYG. The full CDR3 protein reads CASSVSGQGEYGYTF.

The CDR3 spells CASSSTGYNEQFF. CDR3 DNA (partial): TGTGCCAGCAGCTCGACAGGTTACAATGAG. This chain joins TRBV7-2 and TRBJ2-1; D is perhaps TRBD1 (6 bases). The sequenced fragment ends 3 residues before the CDR3 boundary, so the rest is inferred from the germline J gene. Germline V CDR1 and CDR2: SGHTA, FQGNSA. CDR3 length: 13 amino acids. Trimming stripped 4 bases from V and 4 bases from J, with 8 bases between.

Concerning this clone: The DNA ends 3 residues before the CDR3 does, and the rest of the CDR3 is filled in from the germline J gene. This chain uses TRBV30 with TRBJ2-5; 8 nucleotides line up with TRBD1. This CDR3 is built from 15 residues. Unmatched junction bases numbered 8, after V lost 4 bases and J lost 1 base. CDR1 is GTSNPN, CDR2 SVGIG, per germline (reference sequence). The CDR3 is CAWNRDRISQETQYF. CDR3 bases read: TGTGCCTGGAACAGGGACAGGATATCCCAAGAGACC.

This clone was observed a few times. CDR3 DNA, as far as it was read: TGTGCCAGCGGACCCCTCGACAGTCCCCACGAG. It yields the protein CASGPLDSPHE. In full, the CDR3 is CASGPLDSPHEQYF. The chain is built from TRBV6-2 or TRBV6-3 and TRBJ2-7, with D maybe TRBD1 (5 bases). The sequence runs out 3 residues before the end of the CDR3; the remainder is reconstructed from the germline J gene. The CDR3 is made up of 14 amino acids. Germline V gene data show CDR1 as MNHEY and CDR2 as SVGEGT. V lost 8 bases to trimming and J lost 5 bases, with 19 bases between them.

This clone was seen more than once but under ten times. The read ends 3 residues shy of where the CDR3 ends; the end is completed using the germline J gene. This chain links TRBV7-2 with TRBJ2-1; D uncertain. The CDR3 loop spans 13 amino acids. The germline V gene has CDR1 SGHTA and CDR2 FQGNSA. The germline V and J ends were trimmed by 1 base and 6 bases, with 7 bases remaining between them. The CDR3 DNA, read in part, is TGTGCCAGCAGCTTAGGCAGACTCAATGAG. This sequence encodes CASSLGRLNE. The complete CDR3 reads CASSLGRLNEQFF. Combining the CDR3 with reference TRBV7-2 and TRBJ2-1 gives the whole variable domain GAGVSQSPSNKVTEKGKDVELRCDPISGHTALYWYRQSLGQGLEFLIYFQGNSAPDKSGLPSDRFSAERTGGSVSTLTIQRTQQEDSAVYLCASSLGRLNEQFFGPGTRLTVL.

This clone was seen more than once but under ten times. The missing CDR3 end, 3 residues past where the read stops, is filled in from the germline J gene. The chain joins TRBV2 to TRBJ2-5, with 10 bases lining up with TRBD1. The germline V gene has CDR1 SNHLY and CDR2 FYNNEI. V lost 6 bases to trimming and J lost 3 bases; unmatched junction nucleotides: 4. This CDR3 has 14 amino acids. The sequenced part of the CDR3 DNA is TGTGCCAGCAGAAAGGGGACAGGGGAAGAGACC. Its translation is CASRKGTGEET. The whole CDR3 sequence reads CASRKGTGEETQYF.

This clone has a handful of counts. The sequence runs out 3 residues before the end of the CDR3; the remainder is reconstructed from the germline J gene. The rearrangement uses TRBV18 and TRBJ2-2; possibly TRBD1 or TRBD2 for D (5 bases each). The CDR3 runs to 17 residues. Germline CDR1 KGHSH, CDR2 LQKENI. Trimming took 0 bases from V and 5 from J, leaving 16 bases between them. This CDR3 reads CASSPPRGSNSTGELFF. The CDR3 bases that were read are TGTGCCAGCTCACCACCGAGGGGAAGTAATAGTACCGGGGAG.

This clone was counted only a few times. With the read ending 3 residues before the CDR3 end, the germline J gene is used to fill in that end. This chain links TRBV2 with TRBJ2-1; no reliable D call. The CDR3 sequence is 15 residues long. Deletions cut 1 base from V and 1 base from J, with 8 bases between. CDR1 and CDR2 (germline): SNHLY, FYNNEI. CDR3 amino acids: CASSEEGLSYNEQFF. The covered CDR3 bases are TGTGCCAGCAGTGAAGAGGGTCTGTCCTACAATGAG.

As to this clone: Read coverage stops 3 residues before the CDR3 terminus; the germline J gene supplies the remainder. The J gene is TRBJ2-7, the V gene TRBV7-6; 10 nucleotides match TRBD2. Germline assignment: CDR1 SGHVS and CDR2 FNYEAQ. V shed 2 bases, J shed 2 bases, and the junction held 3 bases outside the gene matches. The CDR3 totals 15 residues. The CDR3 bases that were read are TGTGCCAGCAGCTTACAAAGCGGGAGGGCCTACGAG. Translation: CASSLQSGRAYE. The entire CDR3 protein is CASSLQSGRAYEQYF.

This clone occurred a few times. The sequenced fragment ends 3 residues before the CDR3 boundary, so the rest is inferred from the germline J gene. The chain combines TRBV18 with TRBJ2-1, with D perhaps TRBD2 (5 bases). Trimming removed 0 bases from V and 2 bases from J, with 14 bases in between. The germline V gene has CDR1 KGHSH and CDR2 LQKENI. The length of the CDR3 is 17 residues. CDR3 bases read: TGTGCCAGCTCACCACCGTCGGTGGCGGGTCCCTACAATGAG. Amino acid sequence: CASSPPSVAGPYNE. The entire CDR3 protein is CASSPPSVAGPYNEQFF.

In this sample, this clone turned up a few times. The CDR3 end is not reached by the read, which stops 3 residues before it; the germline J gene fills it in. The V gene is TRBV11-2, the J gene TRBJ2-1; D may be TRBD2 (5 bases). This CDR3 spans 14 amino acids. Germline V gene lookup returns CDR1 SGHAT and CDR2 FQNNGV. The V end lost 1 base, the J end lost 6 bases, and 10 bases lay between the germline ends. CDR3 sequence reads: CASSLVLAGNEQFF. The CDR3 DNA, read in part, is TGTGCCAGCAGCTTAGTGTTGGCGGGCAATGAG.

As regards this clone: Read data end 3 residues before the CDR3 end; the end is taken from the germline J gene. The chain joins TRBV19 to TRBJ2-7; D is undetermined. In germline, CDR1 is LNHDA, CDR2 SQIVND (reference sequence). The V and J ends lost 6 bases and 5 bases respectively, with 17 bases between them. CDR3 size: 14 residues. CDR3 DNA (partial): TGTGCCAGTAGCGACGAACTGGGCTTGGACGAG. Amino acids: CASSDELGLDE. The CDR3, in full, reads CASSDELGLDEQYF.

This clone came up many times. Read coverage stops 3 residues before the CDR3 terminus; the germline J gene supplies the remainder. The V and J genes are TRBV5-4 and TRBJ2-5, with D possibly matching TRBD1 (5 bases). Germline CDR1 SGHNT, CDR2 YYREEE (reference sequence). Trimming took 0 bases from V and 1 from J, leaving 10 bases between them. The CDR3 covers 15 residues. The part of the CDR3 DNA that was read is TGTGCCAGCAGCTTGGGTTCAGGGATCCAAGAGACC. Protein: CASSLGSGIQET. From start to end, the CDR3 is CASSLGSGIQETQYF. The entire variable domain, with the rest obtained from reference TRBV5-4 and TRBJ2-5, is as follows: ETGVTQSPTHLIKTRGQQVTLRCSSQSGHNTVSWYQQALGQGPQFIFQYYREEENGRGNFPPRFSGLQFPNYSSELNVNALELDDSALYLCASSLGSGIQETQYFGPGTRLLVL.

This clone occurred many times. Relative to the germline gene, one junction end is altered; a read error may explain this. The CDR3 extends 3 residues past the end of the read, so its final part is completed from the germline J gene. The chain combines TRBV4-2 with TRBJ2-2; tentatively, D is TRBD2 (6 bases). CDR1 and CDR2 (germline): LGHNA, YNFKEQ. CDR3 length: 15 amino acids. This CDR3 is CASSQGLSDTGELFF. CDR3 DNA (partial): TGCGCCAGCAGCCAAGGACTATCTGACACCGGGGAG.

On this clone itself: The read comes to an end 3 residues before the CDR3 does, leaving the germline J gene to fill in the end. This chain connects TRBV7-2 to TRBJ2-5; 10 positions match TRBD1. This CDR3 contains 14 residues. The V segment lost 5 bases and the J segment 4 bases; nucleotides outside the gene matches: 4. Germline CDR1 reads SGHTA; CDR2 reads FQGNSA. The CDR3 region is CASSPWTGGETQYF. CDR3 bases read: TGTGCCAGCAGCCCTTGGACAGGGGGAGAGACC.

The table lists this clone with many counts. The sequenced CDR3 bases are TGTGCCAGCAGCGCGACCGGGACAGGGTACAACGAG. This codes for CASSATGTGYNE. The complete CDR3 reads CASSATGTGYNEQYF. The chain employs TRBV14 and TRBJ2-7; 9 nucleotides agree with TRBD1. From the germline J gene comes the end of the CDR3, since the read stops 3 residues before it. CDR3 size: 15 residues. V gave up 5 bases and J gave up 5 bases; unmatched junction bases: 10. Germline CDR1 SGHDN, CDR2 FVKESK.

This clone was seen more than once but under ten times. The read falls 3 residues short of the CDR3 end, and the missing part is taken from the germline J gene. The V gene is TRBV7-9, the J gene TRBJ2-5; no definite D call. Germline-derived CDR1 and CDR2 are SEHNR and FQNEAQ (reference sequence). Trimming shortened V by 2 bases and J by 1 base, and 8 bases separated the two germline ends. The CDR3 loop spans 14 amino acids. The CDR3 loop reads CASSLWAFQETQYF. Incomplete CDR3 DNA: TGTGCCAGCAGCTTATGGGCCTTCCAAGAGACC. The complete variable domain, with remaining parts taken from reference TRBV7-9 and TRBJ2-5, reads DTGVSQNPRHKITKRGQNVTFRCDPISEHNRLYWYRQTLGQGPEFLTYFQNEAQLEKSRLLSDRFSAERPKGSFSTLEIQRTEQGDSAMYLCASSLWAFQETQYFGPGTRLLVL.

Concerning this clone: The read falls 3 residues short of the CDR3 end, and the missing part is taken from the germline J gene. The rearrangement uses TRBV7-9 and TRBJ2-3, with D perhaps matching TRBD1 (6 bases). Germline CDR1 SEHNR, CDR2 FQNEAQ (reference sequence). The germline V and J ends were trimmed by 5 bases and 1 base, with 10 bases remaining between them. CDR3 length equals 14 residues. The DNA read from the CDR3 is TGTGCCAGCAGCCCGTCAGGGGGCACAGATACG. Protein: CASSPSGGTDT. The whole CDR3 region reads CASSPSGGTDTQYF.

On this clone: The read ends 3 residues before the CDR3 terminus; that terminus is restored from the germline J gene. The chain uses TRBV7-8 and TRBJ1-4, with D uncertain. Trimming cost V 6 bases and J 0 bases, with 14 bases left between them. The CDR3 loop spans 16 amino acids. Germline CDR1 reads SGHVS; CDR2 reads FQNEAQ. CDR3 DNA (partial): TGTGCCAGCAGTTTAAGGGCATTAACAACTAATGAAAAA. Its protein is CASSLRALTTNEK. The whole CDR3 sequence is CASSLRALTTNEKLFF.

With respect to this clone: The sequence runs out 3 residues before the end of the CDR3; the remainder is reconstructed from the germline J gene. The chain combines TRBV19 with TRBJ1-2; 7 nucleotides match TRBD1. The CDR3 is made up of 14 amino acids. Trimming removed 3 bases from V and 0 bases from J; junction bases left unmatched: 1. Per germline, CDR1 LNHDA and CDR2 SQIVND (reference sequence). CDR3 amino acids: CASSMQGANYGYTF. The CDR3 bases that were read are TGTGCCAGTAGTATGCAGGGGGCTAACTATGGC.